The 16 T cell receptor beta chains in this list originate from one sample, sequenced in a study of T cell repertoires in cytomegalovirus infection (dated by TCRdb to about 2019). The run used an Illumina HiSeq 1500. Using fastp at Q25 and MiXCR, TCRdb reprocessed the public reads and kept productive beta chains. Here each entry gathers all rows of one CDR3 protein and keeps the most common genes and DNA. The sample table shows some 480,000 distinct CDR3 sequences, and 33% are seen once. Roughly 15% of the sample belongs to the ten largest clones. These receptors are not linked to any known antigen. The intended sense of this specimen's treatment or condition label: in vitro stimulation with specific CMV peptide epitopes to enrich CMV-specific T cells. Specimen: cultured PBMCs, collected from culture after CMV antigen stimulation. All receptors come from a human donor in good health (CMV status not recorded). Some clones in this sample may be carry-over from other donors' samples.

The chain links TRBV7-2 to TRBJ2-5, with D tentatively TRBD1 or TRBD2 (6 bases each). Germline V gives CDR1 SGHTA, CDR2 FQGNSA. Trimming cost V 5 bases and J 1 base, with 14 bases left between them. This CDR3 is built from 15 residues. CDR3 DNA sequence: TGTGCCAGCAGCCCAATGGGGGGCTCCCAAGAGACCCAGTACTTC. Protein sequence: CASSPMGGSQETQYF.

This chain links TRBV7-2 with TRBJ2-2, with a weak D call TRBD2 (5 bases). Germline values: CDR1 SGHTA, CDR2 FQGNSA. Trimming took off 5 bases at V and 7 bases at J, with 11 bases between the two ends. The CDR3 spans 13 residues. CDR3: CASSRGVYGELFF. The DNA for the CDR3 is TGTGCCAGCAGCCGGGGAGTATACGGGGAGCTGTTTTTT. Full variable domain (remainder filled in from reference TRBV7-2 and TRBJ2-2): GAGVSQSPSNKVTEKGKDVELRCDPISGHTALYWYRQSLGQGLEFLIYFQGNSAPDKSGLPSDRFSAERTGGSVSTLTIQRTQQEDSAVYLCASSRGVYGELFFGEGSRLTVL.

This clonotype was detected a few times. CDR3 DNA: TGTGCCAGCAGTTACGGGATCGGCTCTCTTGAGACTGAAGCTTTCTTT. Its translation is CASSYGIGSLETEAFF. The gene calls are TRBV6-5 and TRBJ1-1; D remains ambiguous. The CDR3 runs to 16 residues. Trimming shortened V by 2 bases and J by 5 bases, and 18 bases separated the two germline ends. Germline CDR1 is MNHEY and CDR2 is SVGAGI.

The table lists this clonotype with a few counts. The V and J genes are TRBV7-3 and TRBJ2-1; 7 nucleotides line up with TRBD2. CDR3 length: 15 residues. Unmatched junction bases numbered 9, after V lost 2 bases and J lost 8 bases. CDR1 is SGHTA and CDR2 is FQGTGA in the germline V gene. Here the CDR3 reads CASSLWAGVGDEQFF. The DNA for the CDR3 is TGTGCCAGCAGCTTATGGGCGGGAGTAGGCGATGAGCAGTTCTTC.

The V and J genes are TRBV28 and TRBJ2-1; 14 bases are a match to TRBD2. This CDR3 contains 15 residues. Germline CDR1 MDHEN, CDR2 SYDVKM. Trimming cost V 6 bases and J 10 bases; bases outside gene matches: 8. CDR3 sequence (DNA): TGTGCCAGCAGGAGACCGGGACTAGCGGGAGTCGAGCAGTTCTTC. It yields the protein CASRRPGLAGVEQFF.

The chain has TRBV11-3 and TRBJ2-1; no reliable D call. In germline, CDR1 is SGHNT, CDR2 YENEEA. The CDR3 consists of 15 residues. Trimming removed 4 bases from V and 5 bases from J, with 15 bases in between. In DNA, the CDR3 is TGTGCCAGCAGCTCCAGAGATTCCCCCGACAATGAGCAGTTCTTC. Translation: CASSSRDSPDNEQFF.

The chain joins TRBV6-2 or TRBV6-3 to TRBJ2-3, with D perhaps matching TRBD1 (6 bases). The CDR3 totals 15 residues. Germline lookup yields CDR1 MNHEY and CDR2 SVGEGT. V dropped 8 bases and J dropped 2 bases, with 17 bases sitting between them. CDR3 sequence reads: CASQRGKRFTDTQYF. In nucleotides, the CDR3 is TGTGCCAGCCAGAGGGGGAAGCGGTTCACAGATACGCAGTATTTT.

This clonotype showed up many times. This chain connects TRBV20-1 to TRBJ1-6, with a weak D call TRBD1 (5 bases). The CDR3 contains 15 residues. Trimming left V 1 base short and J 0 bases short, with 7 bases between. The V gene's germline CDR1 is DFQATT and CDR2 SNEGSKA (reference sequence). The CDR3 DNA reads TGCAGTGCTAGAGGACAGAGCTCCTATAATTCACCCCTCCACTTT. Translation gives CSARGQSSYNSPLHF.

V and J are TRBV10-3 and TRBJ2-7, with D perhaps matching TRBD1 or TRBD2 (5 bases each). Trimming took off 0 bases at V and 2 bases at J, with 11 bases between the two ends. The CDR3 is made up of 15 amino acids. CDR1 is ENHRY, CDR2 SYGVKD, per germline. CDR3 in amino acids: CAISESGEPPYEQYF. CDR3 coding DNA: TGTGCCATCAGTGAGTCGGGGGAGCCCCCCTACGAGCAGTACTTC.

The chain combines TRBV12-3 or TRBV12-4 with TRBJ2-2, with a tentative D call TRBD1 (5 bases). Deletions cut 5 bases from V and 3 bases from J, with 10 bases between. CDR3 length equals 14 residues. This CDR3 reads CASSPRQYTGELFF. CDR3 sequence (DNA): TGTGCCAGCAGTCCTAGACAGTACACCGGGGAGCTGTTTTTT.

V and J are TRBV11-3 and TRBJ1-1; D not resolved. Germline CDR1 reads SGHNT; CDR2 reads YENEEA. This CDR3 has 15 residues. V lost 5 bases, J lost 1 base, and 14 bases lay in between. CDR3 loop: CASSPDPGRNTEAFF. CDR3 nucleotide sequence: TGTGCCAGCAGCCCAGACCCGGGTAGGAACACTGAAGCTTTCTTT.

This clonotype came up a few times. DNA for the CDR3: TGTGCCAGCAGCTCGGGACTAGCAGCGAACACCGGGGAGCTGTTTTTT. Its translation is CASSSGLAANTGELFF. The rearrangement uses TRBV7-8 and TRBJ2-2; 9 bases are shared with TRBD2. The length of the CDR3 is 16 residues. Losses at the gene ends were 4 bases for V and 0 bases for J; bases not matched to a gene: 3. Germline-derived CDR1 and CDR2 are SGHVS and FQNEAQ.

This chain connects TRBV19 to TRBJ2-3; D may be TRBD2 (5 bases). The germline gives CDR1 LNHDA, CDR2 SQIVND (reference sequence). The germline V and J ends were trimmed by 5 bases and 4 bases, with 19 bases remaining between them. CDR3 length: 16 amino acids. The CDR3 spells CASSFLQGLGADTQYF. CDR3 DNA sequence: TGTGCCAGTAGTTTTCTACAAGGTTTGGGAGCAGATACGCAGTATTTT.

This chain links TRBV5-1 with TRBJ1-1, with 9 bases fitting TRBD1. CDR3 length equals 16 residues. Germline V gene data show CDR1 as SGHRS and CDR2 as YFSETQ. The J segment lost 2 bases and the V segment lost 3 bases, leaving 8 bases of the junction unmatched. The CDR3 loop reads CASSSGTGIRNTEAFF. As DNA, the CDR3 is TGCGCCAGCAGCTCCGGGACAGGGATTCGAAACACTGAAGCTTTCTTT. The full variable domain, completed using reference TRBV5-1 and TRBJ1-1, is KAGVTQTPRYLIKTRGQQVTLSCSPISGHRSVSWYQQTPGQGLQFLFEYFSETQRNKGNFPGRFSGRQFSNSRSEMNVSTLELGDSALYLCASSSGTGIRNTEAFFGQGTRLTVV.

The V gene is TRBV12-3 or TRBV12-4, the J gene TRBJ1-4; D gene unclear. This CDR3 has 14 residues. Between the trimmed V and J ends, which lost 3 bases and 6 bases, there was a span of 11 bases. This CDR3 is CASSFSLTDEKLFF. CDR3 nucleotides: TGTGCCAGCAGTTTCAGCCTAACAGATGAAAAACTGTTTTTT.

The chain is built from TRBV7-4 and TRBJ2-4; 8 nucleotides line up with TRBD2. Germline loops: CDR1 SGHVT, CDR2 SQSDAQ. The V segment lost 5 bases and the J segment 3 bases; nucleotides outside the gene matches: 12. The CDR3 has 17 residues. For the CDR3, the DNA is TGTGCCAGCAGCCCCCATAGGGTAGCGGGATTCAAAAACATTCAGTACTTC. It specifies CASSPHRVAGFKNIQYF.